These 18 T cell receptor beta chains were sequenced from one sample in a study of blood T cell repertoires in COVID-19. Using immunoSEQ multiplex PCR, the repertoire was profiled, and TCRdb retains in-frame clones only, with some absent. Among approximately 99,000 clones, about four fifths were seen once, and the ten largest hold 1.5% to 2.5%. The material sequenced was peripheral blood. These receptors came from a man between 65 and 85 years old with active or convalescent COVID-19.

The rearrangement uses TRBV3-1 (or the pseudogene TRBV3-2) and TRBJ1-5; TRBD1 aligns across 10 bases. This CDR3 has 15 amino acids. The ends lost 2 bases at V and 8 bases at J; junction bases unmatched: 6. In germline, CDR1 is LGHDT, CDR2 YNNKEL (reference sequence). The CDR3 nucleotides read TGTGCCAGCAGCCAATACGGGACAGGGGTAGAGCCCCAGCATTTT. Translation: CASSQYGTGVEPQHF.

This rearrangement joins TRBV2 to TRBJ2-3; 7 bases are shared with TRBD2. Trimming cost V 3 bases and J 4 bases; bases outside gene matches: 4. This CDR3 region has 14 residues. Germline CDR1 reads SNHLY; CDR2 reads FYNNEI. Written as DNA, the CDR3 is TGTGCCAGCAGTGATGTCCGGGGGGCAGATACGCAGTATTTT. Translating it yields CASSDVRGADTQYF.

The rearrangement joins TRBV2 to TRBJ1-6; 8 nucleotides align to TRBD1. The CDR3 spans 15 residues. V lost 4 bases, J lost 4 bases, and 3 bases stayed unmatched. Germline CDR1 and CDR2: SNHLY and FYNNEI. In DNA form, the CDR3 reads TGTGCCAGCAGTGGAACAGGGGGGTATAATTCACCCCTCCACTTT. Its translation: CASSGTGGYNSPLHF.

The gene calls are TRBV24-1 and TRBJ2-1, with D unclear. Germline lookup yields CDR1 KGHDR and CDR2 SFDVKD. The CDR3 spans 15 residues. V lost 0 bases, J lost 10 bases, and 15 bases lay in between. The CDR3 DNA sequence: TGTGCCACCAGTGATTTGGGAACAGCTGTAGGAGAGCAGTTCTTC. This gives the protein CATSDLGTAVGEQFF.

This chain joins TRBV5-8 and TRBJ1-1; D gene ambiguous. V was shortened by 5 bases and J by 0 bases, with 11 bases between the two germline ends. CDR1 is SGHTS, CDR2 YDEGEE, per germline. CDR3 length equals 14 residues. CDR3 bases: TGTGCCAGCAGTTTGACGGTCATGAACACTGAAGCTTTCTTT. Translating it yields CASSLTVMNTEAFF. The complete variable domain, with remaining parts taken from reference TRBV5-8 and TRBJ1-1, reads EAGVTQSPTHLIKTRGQQATLRCSPISGHTSVYWYQQALGLGLQFLLWYDEGEERNRGNFPPRFSGRQFPNYSSELNVNALELEDSALYLCASSLTVMNTEAFFGQGTRLTVV.

The chain combines TRBV7-9 with TRBJ2-7; the match to TRBD1 covers 9 bases. The V segment lost 1 base and the J segment 3 bases; nucleotides outside the gene matches: 7. The CDR3 loop spans 16 amino acids. The germline V gene encodes CDR1 SEHNR and CDR2 FQNEAQ (reference sequence). CDR3 sequence reads: CASSLVNRGPFYEQYF. CDR3 in DNA: TGTGCCAGCAGCTTAGTTAACAGGGGGCCCTTCTACGAGCAGTACTTC.

V and J are TRBV5-4 and TRBJ2-3, with D maybe TRBD1 (6 bases). The CDR3 has 16 amino acids. Trimming stripped 4 bases from V and 0 bases from J, with 15 bases between. CDR1 is SGHNT, CDR2 YYREEE, per germline (reference sequence). In nucleotides, the CDR3 is TGTGCCAGCAGCCCAGGGGCTTACTCTAGCACAGATACGCAGTATTTT. Translation: CASSPGAYSSTDTQYF.

The rearrangement links TRBV29-1 to TRBJ1-1; D unclear. Trimming shortened V by 8 bases and J by 1 base, and 14 bases separated the two germline ends. The CDR3 covers 13 residues. CDR1 SQVTM and CDR2 ANQGSEA come from the germline V gene. The CDR3 DNA reads as TGCAGCTCGACCAGAGGCGCGAACACTGAAGCTTTCTTT. It codes for CSSTRGANTEAFF.

This chain links TRBV6-5 with TRBJ1-3; D possibly corresponds to TRBD1 (5 bases). This CDR3 is built from 16 residues. CDR1 is MNHEY and CDR2 is SVGAGI in the germline V gene. Deletions cut 0 bases from V and 0 bases from J, with 9 bases between. The CDR3 bases are TGTGCCAGCAGTTACTCGGGGCACTCCTCTGGAAACACCATATATTTT. This gives the protein CASSYSGHSSGNTIYF.

The CDR3 sequence: CATSGGQGVLSGTDTQYF. CDR3 sequence (DNA): TGTGCCACCAGTGGCGGGCAGGGGGTGCTCTCTGGCACAGATACGCAGTATTTT. The chain has TRBV24-1 and TRBJ2-3; 7 nucleotides align to TRBD1. The CDR3 extends over 18 amino acids. Germline values: CDR1 KGHDR, CDR2 SFDVKD. Trimming took 5 bases from V and 1 from J; bases not matched to a gene: 14.

This rearrangement joins TRBV28 to TRBJ2-1; 7 bases are shared with TRBD1. V lost 4 bases and J lost 15; bases outside the gene matches: 9. CDR3 length: 12 residues. Germline V lookup: CDR1 MDHEN, CDR2 SYDVKM. In DNA form, the CDR3 reads TGTGCCAGCAGTTCTCCCCTGGGACAGTGGTTCTTC. Protein: CASSSPLGQWFF.

This chain joins TRBV12-3 or TRBV12-4 and TRBJ2-5, with a possible D match to TRBD2 (6 bases). CDR3 length: 13 amino acids. Between the trimmed V and J ends, which lost 4 bases and 2 bases, there was a span of 8 bases. CDR3 in DNA: TGTGCCAGCAGTTCTAGCGTACAAGAGACCCAGTACTTC. Amino acids: CASSSSVQETQYF.

This sequence joins TRBV15 and TRBJ2-5; D may be TRBD2 (5 bases). Looked up from germline, CDR1 is LNHNV and CDR2 is YYDKDF (reference sequence). Trimming took 2 bases from V and 1 from J, leaving 11 bases between them. CDR3 length equals 15 residues. The CDR3 bases are TGTGCCACCAGCAGAAATCCCGGGGTCCAAGAGACCCAGTACTTC. It specifies CATSRNPGVQETQYF.

V and J are TRBV7-9 and TRBJ2-2; possible D gene TRBD1, 6 bases. V was shortened by 5 bases and J by 7 bases, with 11 bases between the two germline ends. Germline loops: CDR1 SEHNR, CDR2 FQNEAQ (reference sequence). The CDR3 consists of 13 residues. CDR3 DNA sequence: TGTGCCAGCAGCGCACAGGGTAACGGGGAGCTGTTTTTT. It translates to CASSAQGNGELFF. Full variable domain (rest looked up from reference TRBV7-9 and TRBJ2-2): DTGVSQNPRHKITKRGQNVTFRCDPISEHNRLYWYRQTLGQGPEFLTYFQNEAQLEKSRLLSDRFSAERPKGSFSTLEIQRTEQGDSAMYLCASSAQGNGELFFGEGSRLTVL.

This clone was observed a few times. The chain carries TRBV5-1 and TRBJ1-2; 7 bases align to TRBD1. This CDR3 is built from 15 residues. V was clipped by 6 bases and J by 8 bases; unmatched bases: 16. Germline V CDR1 and CDR2: SGHRS, YFSETQ. CDR3 DNA: TGCGCCAGCAAAGGGGTTGAGGGGGCCAAAGGAGGCTACACCTTC. It codes for CASKGVEGAKGGYTF.

V and J are TRBV14 and TRBJ1-4; D is undetermined. The V end lost 0 bases, the J end lost 8 bases, and 7 bases lay between the germline ends. CDR3 length equals 13 residues. From germline, CDR1 is SGHDN and CDR2 FVKESK. CDR3 DNA sequence: TGTGCCAGCAGCCAAGAGGTGCGGGAAAAACTGTTTTTT. It yields the protein CASSQEVREKLFF.

The chain has TRBV2 and TRBJ1-2; D is ambiguous. This CDR3 has 12 residues. Germline V gives CDR1 SNHLY, CDR2 FYNNEI. The V gene lost 2 bases and the J gene lost 5 bases, with 6 bases spanning the gap. The CDR3 sequence is CASSEYLYGYTF. CDR3 coding DNA: TGTGCCAGCAGTGAATATCTTTATGGCTACACCTTC.

This sequence joins TRBV6-5 and TRBJ2-5; TRBD1 aligns across 9 bases. The length of the CDR3 is 14 residues. The V segment lost 6 bases and the J segment 4 bases; nucleotides outside the gene matches: 6. Germline CDR1 is MNHEY and CDR2 is SVGAGI. The CDR3 is CASRITGGRETQYF. Here the CDR3 DNA reads TGTGCCAGCAGGATCACAGGGGGCCGAGAGACCCAGTACTTC.